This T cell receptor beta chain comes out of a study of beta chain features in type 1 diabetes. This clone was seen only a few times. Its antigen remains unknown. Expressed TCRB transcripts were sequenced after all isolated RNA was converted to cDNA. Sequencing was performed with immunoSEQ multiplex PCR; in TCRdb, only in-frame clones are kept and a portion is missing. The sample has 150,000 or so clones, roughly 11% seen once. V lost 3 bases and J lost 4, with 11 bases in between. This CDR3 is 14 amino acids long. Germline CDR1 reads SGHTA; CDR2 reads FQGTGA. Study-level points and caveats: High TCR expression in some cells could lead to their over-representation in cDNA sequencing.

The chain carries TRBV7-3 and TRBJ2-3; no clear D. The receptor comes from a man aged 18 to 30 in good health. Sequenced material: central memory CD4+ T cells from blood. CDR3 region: CASSLSRFPDTQYF. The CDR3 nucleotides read TGTGCCAGCAGCTTGAGTAGGTTCCCAGATACGCAGTATTTT.